This record looks at one TCR beta chain sequence and its context. The target of this receptor is not known. The sample holds no much larger clone one base away, and base qualities are not on file. In total, roughly 670 healthy bone marrow donors made up the cohort. All cohort members were sampled while nominally healthy, although unrecorded immune exposures were likely present. The donor was CMV seropositive and was included in the group of 250 to 350 seropositive cohort members. A peripheral blood sample was provided by each donor, and peripheral blood mononuclear cells were used for TCR beta sequencing. The Qiagen DNeasy Blood Extraction Kit was used to extract genomic DNA from the blood cell samples. V is cut back by 6 bases and J by 4 bases, with 10 bases in the junction unmatched. Spanning cysteine to phenylalanine, the CDR3 consists of 15 amino acids. Left in the record is the CDR3 DNA by itself, 45 bases read in frame from the first base. CDR1 and CDR2 are drawn from the germline V gene: SNHLY, FYNNEI.

The library was produced with the immunoSEQ multiplex PCR assay. For the multiplex PCR, a mixture combining 60 forward primers for TCR Vbeta segments and 13 reverse primers for TCR Jbeta segments was used. The CDR3 region of rearranged TCR beta genes was amplified from genomic DNA by a multiplex PCR assay. On the Illumina HiSeq System, the amplified TCR beta libraries were sequenced as 87-base-pair reads. Concerning the study's data processing: A later analysis counted approximately 76 million unique TCR beta chains across the 670 or so repertoires, and 10 million to 12 million of these chains were shared by at least two donors. Raw reads were error-corrected and collapsed into unique sequences with a nearest-neighbor algorithm that merged closely related sequences to remove PCR and sequencing errors. V, D and J gene segments were assigned by aligning CDR3 sequences to IMGT reference sequences. For a sequence to be retained, a match of at least six nucleotides was required to both a V gene segment and a J gene segment. Rearrangements were classified as productive when the CDR3 lacked stop codons and remained in frame with V and J, and all other rearrangements were classified as non-productive. Following IMGT convention, CDR3 was defined as the stretch from the second conserved V-encoded cysteine to the conserved J-encoded phenylalanine. In an earlier analysis of just under 600 of the donors, sequences lacking an unambiguous match to a single V gene segment were excluded. In an earlier analysis of approximately 560 of the donors, a V segment was called functional when productive rearrangements were above 56.7%, and segregating when the standard deviation between donors exceeded 5%. To diagnose cytomegalovirus status from the catalog of TCR beta chain sequences, a statistical classification framework was built. A later analysis assigned V and J genes by comparing TCR nucleotide sequences with IMGT/GENE-DB human TR gene sequences. Using the TCRdist pipeline, a later analysis assigned CDR3 sequences along with most-parsimonious VDJ recombination scenarios. In a later analysis, each TCR beta chain was defined by its CDR3 amino acid sequence together with its V-gene family, and reads without a unique V-gene family were excluded. A later analysis removed 500 to 600 highly shared, low-generation-probability nucleotide sequences to deal with suspected cross-contamination and a sequencing artifact. A later analysis calculated a clonal expansion index for each public chain from normalized within-repertoire ranks of inferred template counts. In a later analysis, generation probabilities were computed using a VDJ recombination model fitted to out-of-frame rearrangements, and the results were checked against IGoR. Hypergeometric tests were used in a later analysis to score TCR-TCR, TCR-HLA and TCR-CMV co-occurrence, with a repertoire-size bias correction applied to the TCR pairs. A later analysis estimated false discovery rates by permuting HLA or CMV assignments 20 times. In a later analysis, co-occurring TCRs were grouped using DBSCAN, and TCRdist sequence similarity was added for clustering within HLA-allele-positive subsets. Repertoires with fewer than 30,000 or more than 120,000 public chains, plus five repertoires with anomalous nucleotide sharing, were excluded from co-occurrence clustering. The immuneACCESS repertoire file appears here via TCRdb, limited to in-frame rearrangements. These files lack a portion of the clones; in checked studies, under half of the deficit traces to unresolved V genes, and the cause of the others is not known. The DNA was the basis for D and trimming; V, J and clone size are from that table. Here the sample has 150,000 to 200,000 clones; 70% to 80% occur a single time. The top ten clones comprise nearly 4.5% of the sample.

This record belongs to a study of cytomegalovirus exposure and HLA in healthy donors (dated 2017 in TCRdb). For context, the study as a whole: An earlier analysis of under 600 of the donors reported about 290 Gb of sequence data and some 120 million unique TCR beta sequences from 150 million to 200 million T cells. An early release covering roughly 640 HLA-typed donors comprised about 300 gigabases of sequencing data and 65 million to 100 million unique TCR sequences. Of the approximately 400 genotyped donors, approximately 83% fell in the genetic ancestry cluster associated with self-reported Caucasian donors. The study aimed to test whether cataloging public T cell receptors could reveal signatures of past pathogen exposure. Using immunosequencing, the study profiled T cell repertoires from around 680 subjects and related those repertoires to cytomegalovirus serostatus. Along with the 666-subject first cohort, a separate validation cohort of approximately 110 different subjects was used. To predict cytomegalovirus infection status, the study brought together high-throughput TCR immunosequencing, statistical association of individual TCRs with disease status, and machine learning. A later analysis re-analyzed previously published TCR beta repertoires from roughly 630 donors and added high-resolution HLA genotyping to study TCR occurrence patterns. The later analysis used no new phenotypic data to find candidate immune exposures, relying instead on TCR beta sequences and their occurrence across donors. In an earlier analysis of 587 of the donors, high-throughput TCR beta sequencing was used to judge whether each TCR beta V gene segment behaved as functional or pseudogenic. Donor age, sex, ethnicity and CMV serostatus were collected together with the repertoire data. A later genetic analysis used genome-wide SNP genotypes for about three fifths of the 666 donors, treating that subset as a discovery cohort. All discovery cohort repertoires had been generated on a single sequencing platform. HLA typing included class I and class II loci at four-digit resolution. Typing coverage differed by locus: A, B, C, DRB1 and DQB1 were typed in about 629-640 donors, DQA1 in about 510, DPA1 in around 600, and DPB1 in just under 490. About five DR-DQ haplotypes were handled as single units for association and clustering because linkage in the cohort was strong. Across roughly 420 genotyped donors of the cohort, an average of roughly 230,000 unique TCR beta nucleotide sequences per donor were sequenced, and around 20% of those sequences were non-productive. Broader findings and caveats from the paper: In a later genetic analysis, fewer N-insertions in productive TCRs were reported among donors in an Asian-associated ancestry cluster than the roughly 670-donor mean. An earlier analysis of some 590 of the donors showed that most TCR beta V segments appeared in productive rearrangements either about 87% or about 30% of the time, which broadly matched IMGT annotations. The only immune exposure information available for the cohort was CMV serostatus. According to a later analysis, TCR association rates differed among HLA loci, with DRB1 alleles showing the most associated TCRs and HLA-C alleles showing the fewest. In a later analysis, several top co-occurrence clusters were reported to appear linked to parvovirus B19, influenza, CMV and Epstein-Barr virus. When HLA alleles, especially DR and DQ, strongly co-occurred, attributing TCR associations to individual alleles was difficult. Most TCR sequences were observed very rarely across donors, whereas some public TCRs were present in many individuals. Correlated functional status among segregating V segments might be attributable to linkage disequilibrium, but an unknown experimental factor could not be ruled out. In the study, around 150 TCR beta chains were listed as associated with cytomegalovirus. Because HLA typing was unavailable for some donors at each locus, only the typed subset was used in association tests. In a later genetic analysis, a missense DCLRE1C variant was associated with V-gene and J-gene trimming of TCR beta chains, and the association was replicated in an independent cohort. The classifier was reported to diagnose cytomegalovirus status with high specificity and sensitivity in both the original and validation cohorts. Roughly uniform sequencing depth across donors was assumed in presence/absence analyses, although this assumption may not hold. The cohort was sequenced for TCR beta chains only, and without alpha or paired-chain data the features that could be detected were limited. In a later analysis, HLA-associated TCR beta chains showed more clonal expansion and lower generation probabilities than non-associated chains that were equally common. In vitro tests confirmed that three of the cytomegalovirus-associated TCR beta chains recognize cytomegalovirus antigens. Because counts were too low, about 18 rarely observed V segments, including chromosome 9 orphons, were excluded from the earlier analysis of 500 to 700 of the donors. A cluster of highly shared sequence variants was judged likely to be a technical artifact of the sequencing pipeline. According to a later analysis, most CMV-associated TCR beta chains appeared to be HLA-restricted, and the HLA associations seemed to be driven largely by CMV exposure. A further reported finding was that TCR beta sequences accurately predicted the HLA-A and HLA-B alleles for most subjects in the first cohort. According to the authors, the approach could potentially be generalized to other disease states and immunological phenotypes. The 87-base-pair reads could not distinguish some IMGT-functional V segments, including TRBV6-2 and TRBV6-3, so those segments were excluded. At a false discovery rate of 0.05, a later analysis linked some 18,000 TCR beta sequences to specific HLA alleles.

The sequence was obtained from a woman in her 30s in good health and CMV-seropositive. Specimen: PBMCs. This chain joins TRBV2 to TRBJ2-7; 9 nucleotides in the junction match TRBD2. The CDR3 amino acid sequence is: CASSSAGGDRYEQYF. The DNA is TGTGCCAGCAGCTCTGCGGGGGGGGACCGGTACGAGCAGTACTTC.